These 25 T cell receptor beta chains share one sample of origin, sequenced in a study of T cell changes during pregnancy in multiple sclerosis. Using immunoSEQ multiplex PCR, the repertoire was profiled, and TCRdb retains in-frame clones only, with some absent. This sample has around 100,000 clones; about nine tenths occur once, and the top ten carry less than 4.5%. This sample comprised peripheral blood, obtained after pregnancy. The receptors were sampled from a female donor with multiple sclerosis, enrolled in a pregnancy study.

This chain links TRBV7-2 with TRBJ2-1, with TRBD2 as a possible D gene (6 bases). Germline CDR1 SGHTA, CDR2 FQGNSA. The length of the CDR3 is 17 residues. Trimming shortened V by 5 bases and J by 0 bases, and 17 bases separated the two germline ends. The CDR3 region is CASSKSLRGGSYNEQFF. For the CDR3, the DNA is TGTGCCAGCAGCAAATCGTTAAGGGGAGGCTCCTACAATGAGCAGTTCTTC.

This clone was observed once. The chain combines TRBV11-2 with TRBJ2-3; 11 bases agree with TRBD2. The V and J ends lost 5 bases and 3 bases, in that order; junction bases with no gene match: 7. In germline, CDR1 is SGHAT, CDR2 FQNNGV. This CDR3 has 16 residues. As DNA, the CDR3 is TGTGCCAGCAGCGGAATAGCGGGGGGGAGAACAGATACGCAGTATTTT. This sequence encodes CASSGIAGGRTDTQYF.

V usage is TRBV7-8 and J usage is TRBJ1-1, with no clear D. The germline V gene encodes CDR1 SGHVS and CDR2 FQNEAQ. CDR3 length: 12 residues. The V end lost 8 bases, the J end lost 0 bases, and 7 bases lay between the germline ends. The CDR3 here is CASARVNTEAFF. The CDR3 DNA reads as TGTGCCAGCGCCCGGGTGAACACTGAAGCTTTCTTT.

This sequence joins TRBV5-8 and TRBJ1-3; D is unresolved. The V gene's germline CDR1 is SGHTS and CDR2 YDEGEE. V gave up 3 bases and J gave up 4 bases, with 8 bases separating them. There are 13 residues in the CDR3. The CDR3 reads CASSYLEGNTIYF. The CDR3 DNA reads TGTGCCAGCAGCTACCTTGAGGGAAACACCATATATTTT.

V gene TRBV7-8 combines with J gene TRBJ2-1; 8 nucleotides agree with TRBD1. With V trimmed by 2 bases and J by 4 bases, 16 bases remained unmatched. Germline CDR1 and CDR2: SGHVS and FQNEAQ. This CDR3 has 19 amino acids. The CDR3 protein is CASSLPQGATYSSYNEQFF. CDR3 sequence (DNA): TGTGCCAGCAGCTTACCCCAGGGGGCGACCTACTCTTCTTACAATGAGCAGTTCTTC.

The chain has TRBV6-6 and TRBJ2-1; 10 nucleotides match TRBD1. Germline V gives CDR1 MNHNY, CDR2 SVGAGI (reference sequence). The V and J ends lost 7 bases and 6 bases, in that order; junction bases with no gene match: 9. This CDR3 is 15 amino acids long. The CDR3 DNA sequence: TGTGCCAGCACCGCCGGGACAGGGGTTACCAATGAGCAGTTCTTC. It yields the protein CASTAGTGVTNEQFF.

This chain uses TRBV5-1 with TRBJ2-7; 7 bases align to TRBD1. Germline CDR1 reads SGHRS; CDR2 reads YFSETQ. The length of the CDR3 is 14 residues. Germline trimming cut 3 bases from V and 4 bases from J; bases unmatched to any gene: 7. CDR3 protein: CASSSGQVGYEQYF. As DNA, the CDR3 is TGCGCCAGCAGCTCCGGACAGGTTGGATACGAGCAGTACTTC. The full variable domain, rest sourced from reference TRBV5-1 and TRBJ2-7, is KAGVTQTPRYLIKTRGQQVTLSCSPISGHRSVSWYQQTPGQGLQFLFEYFSETQRNKGNFPGRFSGRQFSNSRSEMNVSTLELGDSALYLCASSSGQVGYEQYFGPGTRLTVT.

The rearrangement links TRBV19 to TRBJ1-1, with 9 bases that match TRBD1. V shed 5 bases, J shed 4 bases, and the junction held 5 bases outside the gene matches. CDR1 LNHDA and CDR2 SQIVND come from the germline V gene (reference sequence). CDR3 size: 14 residues. CDR3 DNA: TGTGCCAGTAGTCCACAGGGGGCGGGCACTGAAGCTTTCTTT. Translating gives CASSPQGAGTEAFF.

V gene TRBV6-5 combines with J gene TRBJ1-5; D gene unclear. This CDR3 contains 14 residues. V was cut by 4 bases and J by 4 bases, with 11 bases left in between. Germline V CDR1 and CDR2: MNHEY, SVGAGI. In DNA form, the CDR3 reads TGTGCCAGCAGTTCAGTCAGTATAAATCAGCCCCAGCATTTT. Protein: CASSSVSINQPQHF.

The V call is TRBV27, the J call TRBJ2-6, with TRBD1 matching over 12 bases. The CDR3 is made up of 18 amino acids. Germline loops: CDR1 MNHEY, CDR2 SMNVEV (reference sequence). V was pared by 8 bases and J by 2 bases, with 10 bases of the junction left unmatched. CDR3 protein: CASCPPGTGGAGANVLTF. Written as DNA, the CDR3 is TGTGCCAGCTGTCCACCCGGGACAGGGGGCGCTGGGGCCAACGTCCTGACTTTC.

The rearrangement links TRBV19 to TRBJ2-2; 10 bases match TRBD2. The V segment lost 7 bases and the J segment 4 bases; nucleotides outside the gene matches: 9. The CDR3 is made up of 16 amino acids. CDR1 and CDR2 from the germline V gene are LNHDA and SQIVND (reference sequence). CDR3 in amino acids: CASTQLAGYGTGELFF. The CDR3 bases are TGTGCCAGTACTCAACTAGCGGGGTATGGCACCGGGGAGCTGTTTTTT.

The CDR3 loop reads CATSRDKDRSSNQPQHF. As DNA, the CDR3 is TGTGCCACCAGCAGAGATAAAGACAGGAGTAGCAATCAGCCCCAGCATTTT. This sequence joins TRBV15 and TRBJ1-5, with a possible D match to TRBD1 (6 bases). Trimming took 0 bases from V and 0 from J, leaving 12 bases between them. CDR1 and CDR2 from the germline V gene are LNHNV and YYDKDF (reference sequence). The CDR3 has 17 amino acids.

The gene calls are TRBV11-2 and TRBJ2-1; 9 bases fit TRBD2. CDR1 is SGHAT, CDR2 FQNNGV, per germline. CDR3 length: 16 amino acids. Unmatched junction bases numbered 11, after V lost 1 base and J lost 10 bases. The CDR3 protein is CASSLALAGRRNEQFF. CDR3 nucleotide sequence: TGTGCCAGCAGCTTAGCGCTAGCGGGGAGAAGGAACGAGCAGTTCTTC.

Details on this clone: One junction end disagrees with the germline gene, perhaps due to a read error. The genes are TRBV11-1 and TRBJ2-7, with TRBD2 as a possible D gene (5 bases). The V gene's germline CDR1 is SGHAT and CDR2 FQDESV (reference sequence). The CDR3 extends over 14 amino acids. CDR3: CASSLAPLLGEQYF. CDR3 nucleotides: TGTGCCAGCAGCCTAGCCCCACTTCTCGGCGAGCAGTACTTC.

The V gene is TRBV2, the J gene TRBJ2-1, with 10 bases fitting TRBD2. Germline V gene sequence: CDR1 SNHLY, CDR2 FYNNEI. The CDR3 has 16 residues. Germline trimming cut 5 bases from V and 4 bases from J; bases unmatched to any gene: 8. The CDR3 DNA reads as TGTGCCAGCAGTCCCTTACTAGCGGGGTATTACAATGAGCAGTTCTTC. Its protein product is CASSPLLAGYYNEQFF.

V and J are TRBV2 and TRBJ2-2; D is unclear. V was pared by 7 bases and J by 0 bases, with 9 bases between. Per the germline V gene, CDR1 is SNHLY and CDR2 is FYNNEI. CDR3 length equals 14 residues. CDR3 in amino acids: CASTILANTGELFF. CDR3 DNA sequence: TGTGCCAGCACGATCCTAGCGAACACCGGGGAGCTGTTTTTT.

The rearrangement uses TRBV7-9 and TRBJ2-3, with TRBD1 matching 7 bases. The CDR3 consists of 16 residues. J was trimmed by 0 bases and V by 5 bases; bases with no gene match: 8. Germline V lookup: CDR1 SEHNR, CDR2 FQNEAQ (reference sequence). The CDR3 here is CASSLGQAESTDTQYF. The CDR3 nucleotides read TGTGCCAGCAGCCTCGGACAGGCGGAAAGCACAGATACGCAGTATTTT.

The rearrangement uses TRBV6-6 and TRBJ2-1; TRBD1 matches at 10 bases. Germline CDR1 reads MNHNY; CDR2 reads SVGAGI (reference sequence). The length of the CDR3 is 16 residues. V shed 6 bases, J shed 10 bases, and the junction held 15 bases outside the gene matches. Written as DNA, the CDR3 is TGTGCCAGCAGCCTACAGACCGGGACAGGGGTTTGGGAGCAGTTCTTC. This encodes CASSLQTGTGVWEQFF.

A single count supports this clone. This chain uses TRBV9 with TRBJ2-2; 13 bases align to TRBD2. The CDR3 is made up of 17 amino acids. The germline gives CDR1 SGDLS, CDR2 YYNGEE. After removal of 4 bases from V and 3 bases from J, the junction contained 6 bases not matched to a gene. CDR3 coding DNA: TGTGCCAGCAGCAAGACTAGCGGGGGGCCGTACACCGGGGAGCTGTTTTTT. It specifies CASSKTSGGPYTGELFF.

In nucleotides, the CDR3 is TGTGCCAGCAGTTTTCGGGGGATTAGGGATGGCTACACCTTC. This sequence encodes CASSFRGIRDGYTF. V is TRBV27 and J is TRBJ1-2; possibly TRBD1 for D (5 bases). This CDR3 spans 14 amino acids. CDR1 MNHEY and CDR2 SMNVEV come from the germline V gene (reference sequence). Trimming took 3 bases from V and 6 from J, leaving 14 bases between them.

The chain is built from TRBV2 and TRBJ2-3; 10 nucleotides align to TRBD2. V gave up 10 bases and J gave up 5 bases; unmatched junction bases: 3. CDR1 and CDR2 from the germline V gene are SNHLY and FYNNEI. This CDR3 region has 12 residues. CDR3 DNA sequence: TGTGCCATAGCGGGGGGAAAAGATACGCAGTATTTT. It translates to CAIAGGKDTQYF.

The chain carries TRBV30 and TRBJ1-2, with D unclear. The length of the CDR3 is 13 residues. CDR1 is GTSNPN, CDR2 SVGIG, per germline (reference sequence). Trimming removed 0 bases from V and 4 bases from J, with 9 bases in between. The CDR3: CAWSVYGSYGYTF. The CDR3 DNA reads TGTGCCTGGAGTGTATATGGGAGCTATGGCTACACCTTC.

The rearrangement joins TRBV18 to TRBJ1-2; TRBD1 matches 11 bases. The V gene end was trimmed by 1 base and the J gene end by 7 bases; junction bases not matched to a gene: 14. This CDR3 comprises 18 residues. Germline CDR1 and CDR2: KGHSH and LQKENI. The CDR3 DNA is TGTGCCAGCTCACCACAACTCCCTAAGGGACAGGGGGGTTTTGGCTACACCTTC. This codes for CASSPQLPKGQGGFGYTF.

The chain uses TRBV6-6 and TRBJ1-5; TRBD1 might be the D (6 bases). The CDR3 extends over 15 amino acids. CDR1 and CDR2 from the germline V gene are MNHNY and SVGAGI (reference sequence). V shed 0 bases and J shed 7 bases, with 13 bases lying between them. CDR3 nucleotides: TGTGCCAGCAGTTACTCGAAACAGGGTATCCAGCCCCAGCATTTT. Its translation is CASSYSKQGIQPQHF.

V gene TRBV19 combines with J gene TRBJ1-2, with no clear D. The ends were cut back, 6 bases at V and 1 base at J, with 6 bases in the middle. The CDR3 covers 12 residues. Germline assignment: CDR1 LNHDA and CDR2 SQIVND (reference sequence). The CDR3 protein is CASSPLNYGYTF. The CDR3 DNA reads TGTGCCAGTAGCCCACTTAACTATGGCTACACCTTC.